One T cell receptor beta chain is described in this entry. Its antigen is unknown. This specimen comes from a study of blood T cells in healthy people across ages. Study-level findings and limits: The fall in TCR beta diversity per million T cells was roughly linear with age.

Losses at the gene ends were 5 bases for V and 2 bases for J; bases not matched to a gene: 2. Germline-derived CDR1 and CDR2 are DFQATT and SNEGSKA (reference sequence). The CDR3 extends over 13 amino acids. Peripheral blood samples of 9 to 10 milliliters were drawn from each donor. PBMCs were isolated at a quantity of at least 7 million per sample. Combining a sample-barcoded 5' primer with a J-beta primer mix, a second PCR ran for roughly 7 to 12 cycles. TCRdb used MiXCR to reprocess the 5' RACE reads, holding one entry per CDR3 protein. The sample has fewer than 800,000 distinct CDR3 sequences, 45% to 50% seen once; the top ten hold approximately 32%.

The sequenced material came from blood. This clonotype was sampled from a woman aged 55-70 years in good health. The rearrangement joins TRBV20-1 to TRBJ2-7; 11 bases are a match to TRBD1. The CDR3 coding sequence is TGCAGTGCTGAGGGACAGGGGGCCTACGAGCAGTACTTC. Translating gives CSAEGQGAYEQYF.